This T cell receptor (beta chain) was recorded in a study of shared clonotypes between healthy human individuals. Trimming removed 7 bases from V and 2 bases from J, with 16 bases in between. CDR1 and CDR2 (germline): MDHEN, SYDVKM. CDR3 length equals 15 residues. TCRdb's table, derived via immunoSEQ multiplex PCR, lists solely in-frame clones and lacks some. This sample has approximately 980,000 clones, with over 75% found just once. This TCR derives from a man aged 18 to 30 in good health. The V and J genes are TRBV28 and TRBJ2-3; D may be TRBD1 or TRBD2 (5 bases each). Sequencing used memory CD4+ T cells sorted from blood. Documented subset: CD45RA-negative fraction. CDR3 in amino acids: CASTLGRLVTDTQYF. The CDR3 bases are TGTGCCAGCACCCTGGGACGGTTAGTCACAGATACGCAGTATTTT.